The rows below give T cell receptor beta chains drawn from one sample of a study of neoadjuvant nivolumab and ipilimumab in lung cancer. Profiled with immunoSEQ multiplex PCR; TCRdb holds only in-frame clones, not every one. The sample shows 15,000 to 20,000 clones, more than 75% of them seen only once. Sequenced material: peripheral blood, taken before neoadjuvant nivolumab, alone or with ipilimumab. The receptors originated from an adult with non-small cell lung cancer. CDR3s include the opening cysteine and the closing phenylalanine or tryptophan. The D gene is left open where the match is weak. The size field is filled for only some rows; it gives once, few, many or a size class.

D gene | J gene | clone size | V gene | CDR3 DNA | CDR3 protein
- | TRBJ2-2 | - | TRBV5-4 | TGTGCCAGCAAAACACAAGACACCGGGGAGCTGTTTTTT | CASKTQDTGELFF
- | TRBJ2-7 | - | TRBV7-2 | TGTGCCAGCAGCTTAGAGGGCTGGTCGGGCGAGCAGTACTTC | CASSLEGWSGEQYF
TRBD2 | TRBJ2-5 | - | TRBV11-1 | TGTGCCAGCAGCTTGCCGGGACTAGCGGGAGTTTGGTTGGAGACCCAGTACTTC | CASSLPGLAGVWLETQYF
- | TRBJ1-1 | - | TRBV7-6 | TGTGCCAGCAGCCACGACGGACGAGGAACTGAAGCTTTCTTT | CASSHDGRGTEAFF
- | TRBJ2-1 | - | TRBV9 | TGTGCCAGCAGCGTAGGCGCAGCCTTCAATGAGCAGTTCTTC | CASSVGAAFNEQFF
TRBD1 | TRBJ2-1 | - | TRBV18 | TGTGCCAGCTCCCCCGGGACAGGGCTCCATGAGCAGTTCTTC | CASSPGTGLHEQFF
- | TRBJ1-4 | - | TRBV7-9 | TGTGCCAGCAGCTTGACAATGGGAACTAATGAAAAACTGTTTTTT | CASSLTMGTNEKLFF
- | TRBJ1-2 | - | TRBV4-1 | TGCGCCAGCAGCCCAAGTGGATTTAACTATGGCTACACCTTC | CASSPSGFNYGYTF
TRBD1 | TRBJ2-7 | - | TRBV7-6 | TGTGCCAGCAGCTCCGCAGGGGGAAGTGGAGAGCAGTACTTC | CASSSAGGSGEQYF
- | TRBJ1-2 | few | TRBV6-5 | TGTGCCAGCAGTTACTCGGGGACTCCCGCGCATGGCTACACCTTC | CASSYSGTPAHGYTF
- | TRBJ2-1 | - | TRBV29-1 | TGCAGCGTTGGGGGTGGCAATGAGCAGTTCTTC | CSVGGGNEQFF
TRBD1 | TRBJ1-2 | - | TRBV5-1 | TGCGCCAGCAGCGCGGGACAGACTAACTATGGCTACACCTTC | CASSAGQTNYGYTF
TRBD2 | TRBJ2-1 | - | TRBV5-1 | TGCGCCAGCAGCCGGACTAGCGGCAATGAGCAGTTCTTC | CASSRTSGNEQFF
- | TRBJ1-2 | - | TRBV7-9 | TGTGCCAGCAGCTTAGGAGGGGCACGTGGCTACACCTTC | CASSLGGARGYTF
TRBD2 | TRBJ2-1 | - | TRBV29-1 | TGCAGCGTTGAATTAGCGGGGAGGAATGAGCAGTTCTTC | CSVELAGRNEQFF
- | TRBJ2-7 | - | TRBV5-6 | TGTGCCAGCAGCTTAGGACAGTCGAACTACGAGCAGTACTTC | CASSLGQSNYEQYF
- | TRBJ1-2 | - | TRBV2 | TGTGCCAGCAGTGGGGTGACAGTTAACTATGGCTACACCTTC | CASSGVTVNYGYTF
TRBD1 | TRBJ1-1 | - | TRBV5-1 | TGCGCCAGCAGTAGTACAGGGGGAGGGACTGAAGCTTTCTTT | CASSSTGGGTEAFF
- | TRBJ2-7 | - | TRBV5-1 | TGCGCCAGCAGCTCCGGGACATCAGGCGTCGAGCAGTACTTC | CASSSGTSGVEQYF
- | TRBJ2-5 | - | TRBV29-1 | TGCAGCGTTGTCTCAGGGAGTGGGACCCAGTACTTC | CSVVSGSGTQYF
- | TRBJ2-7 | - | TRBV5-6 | TGTGCCAGCAGCGCCGGGACTGGGTATTACGAGCAGTACTTC | CASSAGTGYYEQYF
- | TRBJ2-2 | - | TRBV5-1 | TGCGCCAGCAGCTTAACAACGAACACCGGGGAGCTGTTTTTT | CASSLTTNTGELFF
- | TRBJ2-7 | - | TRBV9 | TGTGCCAGCAGCGTAGACGGGCGGGGCGAGCAGTACTTC | CASSVDGRGEQYF
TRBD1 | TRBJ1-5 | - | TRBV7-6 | TGTGCCAGCAGCGTGGGACAGGGGGCCGGTCAGCCCCAGCATTTT | CASSVGQGAGQPQHF
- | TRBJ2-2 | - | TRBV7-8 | TGTGCCAGCAGCACTAGAATGGGCACCGGGGAGCTGTTTTTT | CASSTRMGTGELFF
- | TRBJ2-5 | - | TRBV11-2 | TGTGCCAGCAGCAACCAAGAGACCCAGTACTTC | CASSNQETQYF
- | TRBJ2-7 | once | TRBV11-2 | TGTGCCAGCAGCCCACTTACCCACTACGAGCAGTACTTC | CASSPLTHYEQYF
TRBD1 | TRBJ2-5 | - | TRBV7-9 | TGTGCCAGCAGTCCTAGCAGGGGGCGCGATGAGACCCAGTACTTC | CASSPSRGRDETQYF
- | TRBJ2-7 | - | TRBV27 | TGTGCCAGCAGTTTAAGCCTCTTGCATGAGCAGTACTTC | CASSLSLLHEQYF
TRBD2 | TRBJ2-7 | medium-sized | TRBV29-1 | TGCAGCGCCCAACTAGCGGACACCTACGAGCAGTACTTC | CSAQLADTYEQYF
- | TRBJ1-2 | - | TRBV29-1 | TGCAGCGTTGAAGAACTCCGCCAGGGTGGAGGCTACACCTTC | CSVEELRQGGGYTF
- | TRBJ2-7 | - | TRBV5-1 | TGCGCCAGCAGCTTTTACACTAACGCGGAGCAGTACTTC | CASSFYTNAEQYF
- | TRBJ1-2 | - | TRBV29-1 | TGCAGCGTTGATGTGGGCAGAGGTGGCTACACCTTC | CSVDVGRGGYTF
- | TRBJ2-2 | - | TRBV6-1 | TGTGCCAGCGGGGCCCAGACGAACACCGGGGAGCTGTTTTTT | CASGAQTNTGELFF
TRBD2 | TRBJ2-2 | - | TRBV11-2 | TGTGCCAGCAGCTTAGGCCTGGGACTAGCGGACACCGGGGAGCTGTTTTTT | CASSLGLGLADTGELFF
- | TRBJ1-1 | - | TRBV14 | TGTGCCAGCAGCCAAACACTCACCGGTGAAGCTTTCTTT | CASSQTLTGEAFF
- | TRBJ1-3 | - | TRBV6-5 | TGTGCCAGCAGTTACTCAGCCCCCTCCGGAGGAAACACCATATATTTT | CASSYSAPSGGNTIYF
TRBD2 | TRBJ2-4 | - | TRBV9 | TGTGCCAGCAGCCCGACTAGCGGAGGAGCCAAAAACATTCAGTACTTC | CASSPTSGGAKNIQYF
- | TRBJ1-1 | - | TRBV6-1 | TGTGCCAGCAGTGAATCCTCCGGAGCAAACACTGAAGCTTTCTTT | CASSESSGANTEAFF
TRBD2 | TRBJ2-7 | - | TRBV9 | TGTGCCAGCAGCGTAGGGACTAGCGCAATCTACGAGCAGTACTTC | CASSVGTSAIYEQYF
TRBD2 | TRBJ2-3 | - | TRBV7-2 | TGTGCCAGCAGCTTAGGCGGGAGTGCCGATACGCAGTATTTT | CASSLGGSADTQYF
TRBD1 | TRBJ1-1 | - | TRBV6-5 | TGTGCCAGCAGTCGACAGGGGCTCATGAACACTGAAGCTTTCTTT | CASSRQGLMNTEAFF
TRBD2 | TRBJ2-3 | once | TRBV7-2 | TGTGCCAGCAGCTTAATAGCGGGGCGCACAGATACGCAGTATTTT | CASSLIAGRTDTQYF
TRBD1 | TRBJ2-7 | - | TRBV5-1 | TGCGCCAGCAGCCCGGGACAGAAGACCTACGAGCAGTACTTC | CASSPGQKTYEQYF
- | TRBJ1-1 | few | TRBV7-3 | TGTGCCAGCAGCCCTGGGCCAGTAAACACTGAAGCTTTCTTT | CASSPGPVNTEAFF
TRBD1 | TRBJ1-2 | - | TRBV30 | TGTGCCTGGAGTGTACGACCAGGGACAGGGCCCATTGGCTACACCTTC | CAWSVRPGTGPIGYTF
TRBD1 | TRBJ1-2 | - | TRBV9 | TGTGCCAGCAGCGACCGACAGGGGGTCCCTTATGGCTACACCTTC | CASSDRQGVPYGYTF
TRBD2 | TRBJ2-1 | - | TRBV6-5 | TGTGCCAGCATAGGGAGGGGCCATGAGCAGTTCTTC | CASIGRGHEQFF
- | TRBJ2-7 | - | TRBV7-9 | TGTGCCAGCAGTCAACCCTCCGGTTGGCAGTACTTC | CASSQPSGWQYF
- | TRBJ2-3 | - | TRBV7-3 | TGTGCCAGCAGCGGCCAGACGCCCCCAGATACGCAGTATTTT | CASSGQTPPDTQYF
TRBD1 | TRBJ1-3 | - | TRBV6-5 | TGTGCCAGCAGTTACGACAGGGGACCCTCTGGAAACACCATATATTTT | CASSYDRGPSGNTIYF
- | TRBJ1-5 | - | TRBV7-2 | TGTGCCAGCAGGCCCCTCGGGAACAATCAGCCCCAGCATTTT | CASRPLGNNQPQHF
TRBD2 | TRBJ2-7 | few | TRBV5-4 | TGTGCCAGCAGCCCCGGACTAGCGGAAGTATACGAGCAGTACTTC | CASSPGLAEVYEQYF
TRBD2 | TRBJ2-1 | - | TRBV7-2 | TGTGCCAGCAGCTTAGCTAGCGGGGTATACAATGAGCAGTTCTTC | CASSLASGVYNEQFF
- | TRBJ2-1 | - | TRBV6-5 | TGTGCCAGCAGTTACCGGACAGACGGCAATGAGCAGTTCTTC | CASSYRTDGNEQFF